This TCR beta chain originates from a study of blood T cells in healthy people across ages. Overall study findings and caveats: Among T cells, TCR beta diversity per million cells dropped roughly linearly as age rose.

A word on this clonotype: Its cognate antigen is unknown.

The CDR3 extends over 14 amino acids. V was cut by 8 bases and J by 7 bases, with 18 bases left in between. CDR1 and CDR2 (germline): SEHNR, FQNEAQ (reference sequence). The use of a sample-barcoded 5' primer and a J-beta primer mix characterized a second PCR of 7 to 11 cycles. TCRdb processed the 5' RACE reads anew with MiXCR; each CDR3 protein has one entry. In the table there are 550,000 to 800,000 distinct CDR3 sequences, roughly 32% of which are singletons. The sequence derives from a woman of 80 years or more in good health. The V and J genes are TRBV7-9 and TRBJ2-1; D call uncertain. Sequenced material: blood. The CDR3 nucleotides are TGTGCCAGCTCTAAGGACGTTACCCCAAATGAGCAGTTCTTC. Translation: CASSKDVTPNEQFF.